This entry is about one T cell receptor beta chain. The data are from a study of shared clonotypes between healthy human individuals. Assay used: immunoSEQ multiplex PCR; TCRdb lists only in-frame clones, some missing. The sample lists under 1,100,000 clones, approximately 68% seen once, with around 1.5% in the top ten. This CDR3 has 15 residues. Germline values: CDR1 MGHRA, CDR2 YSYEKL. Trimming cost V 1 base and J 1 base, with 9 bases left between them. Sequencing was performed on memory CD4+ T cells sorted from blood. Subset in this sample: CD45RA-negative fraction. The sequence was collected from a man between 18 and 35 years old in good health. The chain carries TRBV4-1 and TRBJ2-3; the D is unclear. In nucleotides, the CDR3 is TGCGCCAGCAGCCAAGTCGCCCAGGGCACAGATACGCAGTATTTT. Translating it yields CASSQVAQGTDTQYF.